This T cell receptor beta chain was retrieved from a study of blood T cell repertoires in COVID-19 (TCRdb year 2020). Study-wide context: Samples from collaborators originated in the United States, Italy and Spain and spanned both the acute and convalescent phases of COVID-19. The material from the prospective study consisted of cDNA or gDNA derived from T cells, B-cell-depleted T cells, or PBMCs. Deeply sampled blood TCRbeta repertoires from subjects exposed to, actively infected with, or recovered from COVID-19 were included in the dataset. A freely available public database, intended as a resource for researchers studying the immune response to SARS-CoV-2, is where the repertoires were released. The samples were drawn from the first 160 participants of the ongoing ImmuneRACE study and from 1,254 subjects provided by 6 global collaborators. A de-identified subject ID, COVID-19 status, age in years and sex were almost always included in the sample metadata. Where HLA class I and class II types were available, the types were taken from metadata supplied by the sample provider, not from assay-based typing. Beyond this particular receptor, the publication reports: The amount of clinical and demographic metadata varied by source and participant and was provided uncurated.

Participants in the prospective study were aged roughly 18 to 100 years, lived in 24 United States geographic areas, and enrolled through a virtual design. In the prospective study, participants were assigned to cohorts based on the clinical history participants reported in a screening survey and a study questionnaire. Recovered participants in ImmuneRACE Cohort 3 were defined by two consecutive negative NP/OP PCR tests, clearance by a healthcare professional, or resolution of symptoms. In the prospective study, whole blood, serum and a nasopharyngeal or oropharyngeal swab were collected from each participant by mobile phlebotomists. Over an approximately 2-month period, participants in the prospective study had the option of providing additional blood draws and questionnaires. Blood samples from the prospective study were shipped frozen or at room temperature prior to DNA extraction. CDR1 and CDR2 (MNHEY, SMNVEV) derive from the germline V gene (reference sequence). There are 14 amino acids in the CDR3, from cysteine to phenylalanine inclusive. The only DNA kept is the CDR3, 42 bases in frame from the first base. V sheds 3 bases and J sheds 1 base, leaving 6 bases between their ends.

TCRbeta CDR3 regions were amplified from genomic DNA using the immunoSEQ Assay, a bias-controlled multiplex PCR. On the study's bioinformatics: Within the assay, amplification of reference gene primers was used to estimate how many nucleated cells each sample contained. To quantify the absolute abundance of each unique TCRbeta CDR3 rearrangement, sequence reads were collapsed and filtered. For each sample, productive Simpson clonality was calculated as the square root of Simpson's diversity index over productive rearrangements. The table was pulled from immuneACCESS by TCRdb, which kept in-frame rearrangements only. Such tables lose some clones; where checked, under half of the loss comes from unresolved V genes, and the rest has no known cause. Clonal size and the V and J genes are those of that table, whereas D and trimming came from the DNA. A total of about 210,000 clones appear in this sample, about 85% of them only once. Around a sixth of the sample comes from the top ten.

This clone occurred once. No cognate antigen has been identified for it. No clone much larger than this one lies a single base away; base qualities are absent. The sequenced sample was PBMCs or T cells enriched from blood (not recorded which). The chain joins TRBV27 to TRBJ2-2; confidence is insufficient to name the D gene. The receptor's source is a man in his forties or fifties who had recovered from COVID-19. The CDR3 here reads CASSLTRNTGELFF. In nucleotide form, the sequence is TGTGCCAGCAGTTTGACAAGGAACACCGGGGAGCTGTTTTTT.